By frequency in the sample, the clone carrying this TCR beta chain is large. TCRdb ran MiXCR on the reads and lists one entry per CDR3 protein. This sample has more than 700 distinct CDR3 sequences, with around 5.6% found just once. Trimming pared 2 bases from V and 2 bases from J, leaving 7 bases between. From germline, CDR1 is SNHLY and CDR2 FYNNEI. The CDR3 is 14 residues long. The sequencing input was CD4+ T cells from synovial fluid. This clonotype was sampled from a human donor with rheumatoid arthritis. The V gene is TRBV2, the J gene TRBJ1-3; D ambiguous. CDR3 in DNA: TGTGCCAGCAGTGAAATGGGTGCTGGAAACACCATATATTTT. It translates to CASSEMGAGNTIYF. The full variable domain, with the rest looked up from reference TRBV2 and TRBJ1-3, is EPEVTQTPSHQVTQMGQEVILRCVPISNHLYFYWYRQILGQKVEFLVSFYNNEISEKSEIFDDQFSVERPDGSNFTLKIRSTKLEDSAMYFCASSEMGAGNTIYFGEGSWLTVV.